Listed here are 5 T cell receptor beta chains from one sample, sequenced in a study of tumor-infiltrating lymphocytes in primary liver carcinoma. Using a constant-region primer together with ProtoScript II reverse transcriptase, TCR beta cDNA was made from around 500 ng of total RNA. Employing slightly modified ARM-PCR, three nested multiplex PCR rounds were run, and these gave rise to the TCR beta libraries. TRBV1-TRBV30 forward and Cbeta reverse primers drove the first two approximately 10-cycle rounds. TCRdb re-derived calls from the multiplex PCR reads in MiXCR, one entry per CDR3 protein. The sample holds approximately 300,000 distinct CDR3 sequences, less than 75% seen once. Blood RNA originated from unsorted whole blood, with germline DNA additionally extracted. Sequenced sample: peripheral blood. Source of these receptors: a man aged 40-49 years with primary liver carcinoma and hepatitis B virus infection.

The chain recombines TRBV7-9 with TRBJ2-3; 8 bases agree with TRBD2. Germline assignment: CDR1 SEHNR and CDR2 FQNEAQ (reference sequence). Trimming removed 5 bases from V and 10 bases from J; junction bases left unmatched: 14. This CDR3 spans 15 amino acids. CDR3 amino acids: CASSERELRTYAQYF. The CDR3 DNA follows: TGTGCCAGCAGCGAGCGGGAGCTACGCACATATGCGCAGTATTTT.

The gene calls are TRBV5-5 and TRBJ1-1; D may be TRBD1 (6 bases). The CDR3 contains 17 residues. Germline CDR1 SGHKS, CDR2 YYEKEE (reference sequence). Trimming left V 5 bases short and J 2 bases short, with 22 bases between. The CDR3 protein is CASSQISSGTRNTEAFF. The CDR3, as DNA: TGTGCCAGCAGTCAGATTTCCTCCGGGACACGCAACACTGAAGCTTTCTTT. Looking up the rest from reference TRBV5-5 and TRBJ1-1 gives the full variable domain: DAGVTQSPTHLIKTRGQQVTLRCSPISGHKSVSWYQQVLGQGPQFIFQYYEKEERGRGNFPDRFSARQFPNYSSELNVNALLLGDSALYLCASSQISSGTRNTEAFFGQGTRLTVV.

Notes on this clonotype: The conserved closing phenylalanine or tryptophan is absent in this CDR3, likely reflecting a read error. The chain joins TRBV5-1 to TRBJ2-1; maybe TRBD2 (6 bases). V was pared by 1 base and J by 6 bases, with 14 bases between. The germline CDR1 and CDR2 sequences are SGHRS and YFSETQ. This CDR3 region has 15 residues. The CDR3 DNA reads as TGCGCCAGCAGCTTGACTAGCCAACACGGCAATGAGCAGTTCTCC. Amino acid sequence: CASSLTSQHGNEQFS.

In the case of this clonotype: A much larger clone sits a single nucleotide away, making a read error possible. The chain has TRBV10-3 and TRBJ1-4; D perhaps matches TRBD1 (5 bases). CDR3 length: 15 amino acids. CDR1 is ENHRY and CDR2 is SYGVKD in the germline V gene. Here the CDR3 reads CAISNGGTTNEKPFF. The DNA for the CDR3 is TGTGCCATCTCGAATGGGGGTACAACTAATGAAAAACCGTTTTTT.

V usage is TRBV12-3 or TRBV12-4 and J usage is TRBJ1-5; the D gene is possibly TRBD1 (5 bases). CDR3 length equals 14 residues. V was cut by 5 bases and J by 7 bases, with 15 bases left in between. CDR3 DNA: TGTGCCAGCAGTCCTCCAGGGAGAGGCCAGCCCCAGCATTTT. Its protein is CASSPPGRGQPQHF.